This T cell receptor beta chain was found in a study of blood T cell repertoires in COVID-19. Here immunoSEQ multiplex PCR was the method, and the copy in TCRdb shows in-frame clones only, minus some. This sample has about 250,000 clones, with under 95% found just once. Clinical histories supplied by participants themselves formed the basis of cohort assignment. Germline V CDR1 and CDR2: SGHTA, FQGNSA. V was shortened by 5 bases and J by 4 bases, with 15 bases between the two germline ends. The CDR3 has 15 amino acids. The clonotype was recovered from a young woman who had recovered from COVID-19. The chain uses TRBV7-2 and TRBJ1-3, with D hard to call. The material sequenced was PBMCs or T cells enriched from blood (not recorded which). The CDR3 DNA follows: TGTGCCAGCAGCCCTCAAACAGAGCTCGGAAACACCATATATTTT. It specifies CASSPQTELGNTIYF.